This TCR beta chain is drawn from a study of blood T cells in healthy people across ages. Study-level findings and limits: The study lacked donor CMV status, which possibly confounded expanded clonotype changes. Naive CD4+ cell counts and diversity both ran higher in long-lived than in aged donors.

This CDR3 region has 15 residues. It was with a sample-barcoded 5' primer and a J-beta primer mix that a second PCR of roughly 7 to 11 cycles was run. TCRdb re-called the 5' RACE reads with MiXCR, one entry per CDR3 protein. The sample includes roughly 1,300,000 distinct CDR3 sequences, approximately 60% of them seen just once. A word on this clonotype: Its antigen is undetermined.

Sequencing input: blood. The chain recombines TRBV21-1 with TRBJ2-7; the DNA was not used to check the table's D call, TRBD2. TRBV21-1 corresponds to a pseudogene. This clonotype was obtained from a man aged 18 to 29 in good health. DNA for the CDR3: TGTGCCCCCTGGGGAAAGCGGGGGAGCTCCTACGAGCAGTACTTC. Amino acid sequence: CAPWGKRGSSYEQYF.